Given below is one T cell receptor (beta chain) in context. The data belong to a study of blood T cell repertoires in COVID-19. The CDR3 contains 15 residues. Germline lookup yields CDR1 SGDLS and CDR2 YYNGEE. Between the trimmed V and J ends, which lost 0 bases and 4 bases, there was a span of 13 bases. Which cohort a participant joined came from the clinical history participants gave. Profiling relied on immunoSEQ multiplex PCR, and the TCRdb table lists in-frame clones only, not all of them. The table includes approximately 240,000 clones, about 90% detected once. The chain joins TRBV9 to TRBJ1-1; D may be TRBD1 (5 bases). This sequence originates from a woman aged 50 to 65 in a cohort exposed to, infected with or recovered from COVID-19 (not recorded which). The specimen was PBMCs or T cells enriched from blood (not recorded which). CDR3 residues: CASSVEEGRATEAFF. In DNA, the CDR3 is TGTGCCAGCAGCGTAGAGGAGGGGCGCGCCACTGAAGCTTTCTTT. Together with reference TRBV9 and TRBJ1-1, the CDR3 gives the full variable domain: DSGVTQTPKHLITATGQRVTLRCSPRSGDLSVYWYQQSLDQGLQFLIQYYNGEERAKGNILERFSAQQFPDLHSELNLSSLELGDSALYFCASSVEEGRATEAFFGQGTRLTVV.